The 24 T cell receptor beta chains below come from one sample, sequenced in a study of T cell repertoires in cytomegalovirus infection. Via MiXCR, TCRdb re-called the reads, giving one row per CDR3 protein. The sample includes around 250,000 distinct CDR3 sequences, 17% of them seen just once. The sample taken for sequencing was CD8+ T cells from PBMCs. These receptors originate from a human donor in good health (CMV status not recorded). Some clones in this sample may be carry-over from other donors' samples.

The chain uses TRBV29-1 and TRBJ1-2; 7 nucleotides agree with TRBD1. Germline loops: CDR1 SQVTM, CDR2 ANQGSEA. Losses at the gene ends were 1 base for V and 0 bases for J; bases not matched to a gene: 5. This CDR3 region has 15 residues. The CDR3 reads CSVEGQGKANYGYTF. Written as DNA, the CDR3 is TGCAGCGTTGAAGGACAGGGAAAAGCTAACTATGGCTACACCTTC.

The V gene is TRBV20-1, the J gene TRBJ2-1; 10 bases match TRBD2. The CDR3 contains 16 residues. The V segment lost 0 bases and the J segment 10 bases; nucleotides outside the gene matches: 12. Germline V lookup: CDR1 DFQATT, CDR2 SNEGSKA (reference sequence). The CDR3 loop reads CSARDLDSGGLSEQFF. The CDR3 DNA follows: TGCAGTGCTAGAGATTTGGATAGCGGGGGGCTATCAGAGCAGTTCTTC.

This clonotype was seen a few times. The V call is TRBV27, the J call TRBJ1-1; D may be TRBD1 (5 bases). This CDR3 region has 13 residues. Germline V gives CDR1 MNHEY, CDR2 SMNVEV (reference sequence). V was trimmed by 0 bases and J by 5 bases, leaving 7 bases between them. CDR3 protein: CASSLSRQTEAFF. The CDR3 DNA sequence: TGTGCCAGCAGTTTATCCCGACAGACTGAAGCTTTCTTT.

Notes on this clonotype: This sequence may be a read error, since a much larger clone differs from it by one base. The chain joins TRBV7-6 to TRBJ1-2; perhaps TRBD1 as D (5 bases). The germline CDR1 and CDR2 sequences are SGHVS and FNYEAQ. Trimming left V 1 base short and J 7 bases short, with 13 bases between. This CDR3 region has 14 residues. The CDR3 region has the DNA TGTGCCAGCAGCTTAGGTGACAGCCACCCTGGCTACACCTTC. The encoded protein is CASSLGDSHPGYTF.

Ten or more counts support this clonotype. The chain uses TRBV7-6 and TRBJ2-7, with 7 bases identical to TRBD1. In germline, CDR1 is SGHVS, CDR2 FNYEAQ. This CDR3 region has 15 residues. The J segment lost 3 bases and the V segment lost 5 bases, leaving 10 bases of the junction unmatched. DNA for the CDR3: TGTGCCAGCAGCCCCAGACAGGGAATGCACTACGAGCAGTACTTC. Translating gives CASSPRQGMHYEQYF.

A few counts support this clonotype. The rearrangement links TRBV28 to TRBJ1-6, with D maybe TRBD1 (5 bases). V was trimmed by 7 bases and J by 4 bases, leaving 20 bases between them. CDR3 length: 17 amino acids. Germline V gene lookup returns CDR1 MDHEN and CDR2 SYDVKM. CDR3 coding DNA: TGTGCCAGCAACCTCCGGGACGGACCACTGTATAATTCACCCCTCCACTTT. Residues: CASNLRDGPLYNSPLHF.

This clonotype was counted a few times. This chain links TRBV6-5 with TRBJ2-1; perhaps TRBD2 as D (6 bases). Deletions cut 4 bases from V and 2 bases from J, with 12 bases between. This CDR3 contains 15 residues. Germline V gives CDR1 MNHEY, CDR2 SVGAGI. CDR3 in DNA: TGTGCCAGCAGTTTAACCGGGACTGCCTACAATGAGCAGTTCTTC. Translated: CASSLTGTAYNEQFF.

This clonotype was counted a few times. The chain joins TRBV20-1 to TRBJ2-5, with unresolved D. The CDR3 covers 12 residues. Per germline, CDR1 DFQATT and CDR2 SNEGSKA (reference sequence). The V gene lost 3 bases and the J gene lost 1 base, with 6 bases spanning the gap. The CDR3 loop is CSARYTQETQYF. The CDR3 bases are TGCAGTGCTAGGTATACCCAAGAGACCCAGTACTTC.

A few counts support this clonotype. The chain uses TRBV25-1 and TRBJ1-1; D ambiguous. CDR3 length: 13 amino acids. V lost 0 bases to trimming and J lost 2 bases, with 4 bases between them. Germline values: CDR1 MGHDK, CDR2 SYGVNS. CDR3 in amino acids: CASSEYKNTEAFF. DNA for the CDR3: TGTGCCAGCAGTGAATATAAAAACACTGAAGCTTTCTTT. The whole variable domain, filled in from reference TRBV25-1 and TRBJ1-1, reads EADIYQTPRYLVIGTGKKITLECSQTMGHDKMYWYQQDPGMELHLIHYSYGVNSTEKGDLSSESTVSRIRTEHFPLTLESARPSHTSQYLCASSEYKNTEAFFGQGTRLTVV.

In its sample, this clonotype was seen a few times. The chain joins TRBV4-3 to TRBJ1-2; D not certain. CDR3 length: 15 amino acids. Between the trimmed V and J ends, which lost 1 base and 0 bases, there was a span of 9 bases. Germline V gene data show CDR1 as LGHNA and CDR2 as YSLEER. The CDR3 loop is CASSQGGRPNYGYTF. Here the CDR3 DNA reads TGCGCCAGCAGCCAAGGAGGGAGACCTAACTATGGCTACACCTTC.

In this sample, this clonotype turned up many times. The V gene is TRBV6-2 or TRBV6-3, the J gene TRBJ1-5; TRBD1 matches at 8 bases. Germline V CDR1 and CDR2: MNHEY, SVGEGT. The CDR3 sequence is 19 residues long. The V segment lost 5 bases and the J segment 1 base; nucleotides outside the gene matches: 16. CDR3 loop: CASSRPFPGQEGSNQPQHF. The CDR3 nucleotides are TGTGCCAGCAGTCGCCCCTTCCCGGGACAGGAAGGAAGCAATCAGCCCCAGCATTTT.

This clonotype was counted only a few times. V and J are TRBV4-3 and TRBJ2-1, with 8 bases matching TRBD1. The CDR3 has 18 residues. The V gene end was trimmed by 0 bases and the J gene end by 7 bases; junction bases not matched to a gene: 14. The germline CDR1 and CDR2 sequences are LGHNA and YSLEER. The CDR3, as DNA: TGCGCCAGCAGCCAAGAGTGGACAGGGAGGAATGGGAAGAATGAGCAGTTCTTC. Protein product: CASSQEWTGRNGKNEQFF.

In its sample, this clonotype was seen many times. The chain recombines TRBV27 with TRBJ2-1; D might be TRBD1 (6 bases). The CDR3 has 17 residues. The germline CDR1 and CDR2 sequences are MNHEY and SMNVEV (reference sequence). V lost 5 bases and J 2 bases, leaving 19 bases between the germline ends. CDR3 bases: TGTGCCAGCAGTACGCTCTACAGGGTGGATGCCTACAATGAGCAGTTCTTC. Its translation is CASSTLYRVDAYNEQFF.

This clonotype has at least ten counts. The rearrangement uses TRBV7-8 and TRBJ1-1, with TRBD1 matching over 12 bases. With 1 base clipped from V and 6 bases from J, the junction kept 6 bases outside the gene matches. Germline V CDR1 and CDR2: SGHVS, FQNEAQ. This CDR3 spans 16 amino acids. CDR3 residues: CASSLGDRGRFSEAFF. The CDR3, as DNA: TGTGCCAGCAGCTTAGGGGACAGGGGGCGCTTCTCTGAAGCTTTCTTT.

The chain links TRBV2 to TRBJ2-5, with a possible D match to TRBD2 (6 bases). Per the germline V gene, CDR1 is SNHLY and CDR2 is FYNNEI. This CDR3 is built from 12 residues. V was trimmed by 8 bases and J by 5 bases, leaving 12 bases between them. The CDR3 reads CASRGVRETQYF. CDR3 in DNA: TGTGCCAGCCGCGGGGTTCGGGAGACCCAGTACTTC.

The V call is TRBV5-4, the J call TRBJ2-5, with 7 bases fitting TRBD1. The CDR3 has 14 amino acids. Unmatched junction bases numbered 3, after V lost 2 bases and J lost 2 bases. From germline, CDR1 is SGHNT and CDR2 YYREEE (reference sequence). The CDR3 bases are TGTGCCAGCAGCTTCCGGACAGGTCAAGAGACCCAGTACTTC. It yields the protein CASSFRTGQETQYF.

J is TRBJ2-5 and V is TRBV28; D not resolved. The CDR3 contains 14 residues. Germline CDR1 MDHEN, CDR2 SYDVKM. V dropped 5 bases and J dropped 2 bases, with 12 bases sitting between them. In DNA, the CDR3 is TGTGCCAGCAGTAATCAGCCCATTCAAGAGACCCAGTACTTC. Amino acids: CASSNQPIQETQYF.

This chain connects TRBV28 to TRBJ2-7; TRBD1 matches 7 bases. Germline V gene sequence: CDR1 MDHEN, CDR2 SYDVKM. The ends lost 2 bases at V and 6 bases at J; junction bases unmatched: 7. There are 14 residues in the CDR3. This CDR3 reads CASSLVQGNGEQYF. The CDR3 nucleotides are TGTGCCAGCAGTTTAGTACAGGGGAATGGCGAGCAGTACTTC. Filled out from reference TRBV28 and TRBJ2-7, the complete variable domain reads DVKVTQSSRYLVKRTGEKVFLECVQDMDHENMFWYRQDPGLGLRLIYFSYDVKMKEKGDIPEGYSVSREKKERFSLILESASTNQTSMYLCASSLVQGNGEQYFGPGTRLTVT.

This clonotype was found many times. The chain is built from TRBV25-1 and TRBJ2-1; D unclear. This CDR3 spans 12 amino acids. Trimming cost V 4 bases and J 10 bases, with 11 bases left between them. The germline V gene encodes CDR1 MGHDK and CDR2 SYGVNS. Here the CDR3 DNA reads TGTGCCAGCAGTGTCATACTGCACGAGCAGTTCTTC. It yields the protein CASSVILHEQFF. Looking up the rest from reference TRBV25-1 and TRBJ2-1 gives the full variable domain: EADIYQTPRYLVIGTGKKITLECSQTMGHDKMYWYQQDPGMELHLIHYSYGVNSTEKGDLSSESTVSRIRTEHFPLTLESARPSHTSQYLCASSVILHEQFFGPGTRLTVL.

This clonotype appeared a few times. The CDR3 coding sequence is TGTGCCAGCAGCAAATGGACGGAAAGGGGCACTGAAGCTTTCTTT. It yields the protein CASSKWTERGTEAFF. The chain has TRBV7-9 and TRBJ1-1; D is perhaps TRBD1 (5 bases). Germline V gene lookup returns CDR1 SEHNR and CDR2 FQNEAQ (reference sequence). This CDR3 contains 15 residues. Deletions cut 5 bases from V and 4 bases from J, with 17 bases between. The full variable domain, completed using reference TRBV7-9 and TRBJ1-1, is DTGVSQNPRHKITKRGQNVTFRCDPISEHNRLYWYRQTLGQGPEFLTYFQNEAQLEKSRLLSDRFSAERPKGSFSTLEIQRTEQGDSAMYLCASSKWTERGTEAFFGQGTRLTVV.

This clonotype showed up many times. The chain is built from TRBV7-2 and TRBJ2-7; a possible D gene is TRBD1 (5 bases). Trimming cost V 3 bases and J 5 bases, with 17 bases left between them. CDR1 and CDR2 (germline): SGHTA, FQGNSA. The CDR3 covers 15 residues. The CDR3 spells CASSFKSGPSDEQYF. The DNA for the CDR3 is TGTGCCAGCAGCTTTAAATCAGGGCCATCGGACGAGCAGTACTTC.

The J gene is TRBJ2-7, the V gene TRBV7-4; D is ambiguous. The germline CDR1 and CDR2 sequences are SGHVT and SQSDAQ. The CDR3 is 10 amino acids. The V gene lost 5 bases and the J gene lost 7 bases, with 6 bases spanning the gap. The CDR3 bases are TGTGCCAGCAGCCGGTCAGAGCAGTACTTC. It yields the protein CASSRSEQYF.

V and J are TRBV4-1 and TRBJ1-6; D might be TRBD1 (6 bases). Trimming took 4 bases from V and 5 from J, leaving 15 bases between them. CDR3 size: 16 residues. In germline, CDR1 is MGHRA, CDR2 YSYEKL. The CDR3 spells CASSRLPTGDNSPLHF. DNA for the CDR3: TGCGCCAGCAGCCGCCTCCCGACAGGTGATAATTCACCCCTCCACTTT.

This clonotype was counted between two and nine times. The chain links TRBV4-1 to TRBJ1-1, with TRBD1 matching 11 bases. The germline gives CDR1 MGHRA, CDR2 YSYEKL. J was trimmed by 7 bases and V by 3 bases; bases with no gene match: 7. This CDR3 has 15 amino acids. In nucleotides, the CDR3 is TGCGCCAGCAGCCAGCCCACCGGGACAGGGGGTGAAGCTTTCTTT. Translation: CASSQPTGTGGEAFF.